Listed below are T cell receptor beta chains from one sample, sequenced in a study of CD8 T cells in ankylosing spondylitis. One entry per CDR3 protein, called by TCRdb with MiXCR from the 5' RACE reads. The sample consists of about 130,000 distinct CDR3 sequences, approximately 9.9% of them appearing once. What was sequenced was blood, either unsorted or a sorted T cell fraction (not recorded which). These receptors were obtained from a male donor with ankylosing spondylitis or in good health (not recorded which). Both conserved end residues are part of each CDR3. A D gene is named only where the DNA matches it firmly. A clone size is listed for some rows: how often the clone was seen (once, few, many), or a class if it is expanded.

v_gene: TRBV28
d_gene: -
abundance: many
j_gene: TRBJ2-3
CDR3aa: CASSIAGGGTDTQYF
CDR3nt: TGTGCCAGCAGTATAGCTGGCGGAGGCACAGATACGCAGTATTTT

v_gene: TRBV6-2/TRBV6-3
d_gene: -
abundance: many
j_gene: TRBJ2-1
CDR3aa: CASSPFQLLSYNEQFF
CDR3nt: TGTGCCAGCAGTCCGTTTCAGCTACTTTCCTACAATGAGCAGTTCTTC

v_gene: TRBV10-3
d_gene: TRBD1
abundance: many
j_gene: TRBJ2-3
CDR3aa: CAISKDRSTDTQYF
CDR3nt: TGTGCCATCAGTAAGGACAGGAGCACAGATACGCAGTATTTT

v_gene: TRBV7-2
d_gene: TRBD2
abundance: few
j_gene: TRBJ2-7
CDR3aa: CASSVNAGDRGSYEQYF
CDR3nt: TGTGCCAGCAGTGTTAATGCGGGGGACCGGGGATCCTACGAGCAGTACTTC

v_gene: TRBV20-1
d_gene: -
abundance: many
j_gene: TRBJ2-5
CDR3aa: CSARELQTQYF
CDR3nt: TGCAGTGCTAGAGAACTTCAGACCCAGTACTTC

v_gene: TRBV20-1
d_gene: -
abundance: -
j_gene: TRBJ2-3
CDR3aa: CSANLFTDTQYF
CDR3nt: TGCAGTGCTAACCTCTTCACAGATACGCAGTATTTT

v_gene: TRBV5-1
d_gene: -
abundance: many
j_gene: TRBJ2-2
CDR3aa: CASSLGDLNTGELFF
CDR3nt: TGCGCCAGCAGCTTGGGGGACTTAAACACCGGGGAGCTGTTTTTT

v_gene: TRBV20-1
d_gene: -
abundance: -
j_gene: TRBJ1-1
CDR3aa: CSARDNVYTEAFF
CDR3nt: TGCAGTGCTAGAGATAACGTGTACACTGAAGCTTTCTTT

v_gene: TRBV12-3/TRBV12-4
d_gene: -
abundance: many
j_gene: TRBJ2-1
CDR3aa: CASSLRTAQFF
CDR3nt: TGTGCCAGCAGTTTGAGGACAGCGCAGTTCTTC

v_gene: TRBV30
d_gene: -
abundance: -
j_gene: TRBJ2-7
CDR3aa: CAWSESPFGEQYF
CDR3nt: TGTGCCTGGAGTGAGTCCCCTTTCGGGGAGCAGTACTTC

v_gene: TRBV6-2/TRBV6-3
d_gene: -
abundance: once
j_gene: TRBJ1-5
CDR3aa: CASSYGGEEQPQHF
CDR3nt: TGTGCCAGCAGTTACGGAGGGGAGGAACAGCCCCAGCATTTC

v_gene: TRBV29-1
d_gene: -
abundance: many
j_gene: TRBJ2-7
CDR3aa: CSVRDFHEQYF
CDR3nt: TGCAGCGTGAGGGATTTCCACGAGCAGTACTTC

v_gene: TRBV5-1
d_gene: TRBD1
abundance: many
j_gene: TRBJ2-2
CDR3aa: CASLTGENTGELFF
CDR3nt: TGCGCCAGCCTGACAGGGGAGAACACCGGGGAGCTGTTTTTT

v_gene: TRBV28
d_gene: -
abundance: many
j_gene: TRBJ2-7
CDR3aa: CASSESYEQYF
CDR3nt: TGTGCCAGCAGTGAGAGCTACGAGCAGTACTTC

v_gene: TRBV4-2
d_gene: TRBD2
abundance: many
j_gene: TRBJ2-6
CDR3aa: CASSPTKIAGGSGANVLTF
CDR3nt: TGTGCCAGCAGCCCGACAAAGATAGCGGGAGGATCTGGGGCCAACGTCCTGACTTTC

v_gene: TRBV11-3
d_gene: TRBD1
abundance: many
j_gene: TRBJ2-1
CDR3aa: CASSLTGVGYNEQFF
CDR3nt: TGTGCCAGCAGCTTAACAGGGGTGGGCTACAATGAGCAGTTCTTC

v_gene: TRBV30
d_gene: TRBD2
abundance: -
j_gene: TRBJ2-5
CDR3aa: CAWSAGLAGRGLETQYF
CDR3nt: TGTGCCTGGAGCGCGGGACTAGCGGGAAGAGGGCTGGAGACCCAGTACTTC

v_gene: TRBV12-3/TRBV12-4
d_gene: -
abundance: -
j_gene: TRBJ1-2
CDR3aa: CASSLGRWYTF
CDR3nt: TGTGCCAGCAGTTTAGGGAGATGGTACACCTTC

v_gene: TRBV20-1
d_gene: TRBD1
abundance: many
j_gene: TRBJ2-1
CDR3aa: CSARGRDRGDIEQFF
CDR3nt: TGCAGTGCTAGAGGCCGGGACAGGGGGGACATCGAGCAGTTCTTC

v_gene: TRBV29-1
d_gene: TRBD2
abundance: -
j_gene: TRBJ2-1
CDR3aa: CSVEDGLAVYNEQFF
CDR3nt: TGCAGCGTTGAAGATGGACTAGCGGTCTACAATGAGCAGTTCTTC

v_gene: TRBV7-9
d_gene: TRBD1
abundance: -
j_gene: TRBJ2-1
CDR3aa: CASSFGQERDEQFF
CDR3nt: TGTGCCAGCAGCTTTGGACAGGAAAGGGATGAGCAGTTCTTC

v_gene: TRBV7-2
d_gene: -
abundance: many
j_gene: TRBJ1-2
CDR3aa: CASSLSRWTYGYTF
CDR3nt: TGTGCCAGCAGCTTATCTCGTTGGACATATGGCTACACCTTC

v_gene: TRBV7-3
d_gene: -
abundance: few
j_gene: TRBJ2-3
CDR3aa: CASSLGSITDTQYF
CDR3nt: TGTGCCAGCAGCTTGGGTTCGATCACAGATACGCAGTATTTT

v_gene: TRBV10-3
d_gene: -
abundance: -
j_gene: TRBJ2-2
CDR3aa: CAINGGGTGELFF
CDR3nt: TGTGCCATCAACGGTGGGGGGACCGGGGAGCTGTTTTTT

v_gene: TRBV5-1
d_gene: TRBD2
abundance: many
j_gene: TRBJ2-1
CDR3aa: CASSLDIAGGYNEQFF
CDR3nt: TGCGCCAGCAGCCTGGATATAGCGGGAGGGTACAATGAGCAGTTCTTC

v_gene: TRBV11-2
d_gene: -
abundance: many
j_gene: TRBJ1-6
CDR3aa: CASSNQPQGRSYNSPLHF
CDR3nt: TGTGCCAGCAGCAATCAACCCCAGGGGAGGTCCTATAATTCACCCCTCCACTTT

v_gene: TRBV3-1
d_gene: -
abundance: few
j_gene: TRBJ2-7
CDR3aa: CASSQGYGGAFGDEQYF
CDR3nt: TGTGCCAGCAGCCAAGGATACGGGGGCGCGTTTGGGGACGAGCAGTACTTC

v_gene: TRBV11-2
d_gene: -
abundance: few
j_gene: TRBJ2-1
CDR3aa: CASSLQQGFNEQFF
CDR3nt: TGTGCCAGCAGCTTACAACAGGGTTTCAATGAGCAGTTCTTC

v_gene: TRBV5-1
d_gene: -
abundance: many
j_gene: TRBJ2-7
CDR3aa: CASSFGGTGSLDSYEQYF
CDR3nt: TGCGCCAGCAGCTTCGGGGGAACAGGGTCGCTTGATTCCTACGAGCAGTACTTC

v_gene: TRBV27
d_gene: TRBD1
abundance: -
j_gene: TRBJ2-7
CDR3aa: CASSSPGQGYEQYF
CDR3nt: TGTGCCAGCAGTTCACCGGGACAGGGCTACGAGCAGTACTTC

v_gene: TRBV18
d_gene: TRBD1
abundance: few
j_gene: TRBJ1-3
CDR3aa: CASSPLEGAQHSGNTIYF
CDR3nt: TGTGCCAGCTCACCACTTGAGGGGGCGCAACACTCTGGAAACACCATATATTTT